One sample yielded the 21 T cell receptor beta chains listed below, sequenced in a study of CD8 T cells in ankylosing spondylitis. Each CDR3 protein gets one entry after TCRdb re-called the 5' RACE reads with MiXCR. Of a few hundred thousand distinct CDR3 sequences listed, about 13% were seen once; the top ten hold 6.8%. Findings of the study overall: In ankylosing spondylitis blood, a motif of several highly homologous TCR beta variants appeared characteristic.

Their antigens remain unidentified. Input material: blood, either unsorted or a sorted T cell fraction (not recorded which). These receptors were obtained from a male donor with ankylosing spondylitis.

This clonotype has ten or more counts. The chain uses TRBV5-1 and TRBJ2-5; D might be TRBD1 (6 bases). CDR1 and CDR2 from the germline V gene are SGHRS and YFSETQ. Between the trimmed V and J ends, which lost 3 bases and 3 bases, there was a span of 12 bases. This CDR3 region has 14 residues. This chain's CDR3 is CASSYRTAEETQYF. The DNA for the CDR3 is TGCGCCAGCAGCTACCGGACAGCTGAAGAGACCCAGTACTTC.

The V and J genes are TRBV12-3 or TRBV12-4 and TRBJ2-1; a weak D match, TRBD2 (6 bases). This CDR3 is built from 13 residues. The V end was cut by 9 bases, the J end by 5 bases, with 14 bases between. The CDR3 region has the DNA TGTGCCAGTGGCGGAGGGCCACACAATGAGCAGTTCTTC. The encoded protein is CASGGGPHNEQFF.

This clonotype has more than one count but fewer than ten. This rearrangement joins TRBV6-1 to TRBJ2-7, with 11 bases identical to TRBD2. This CDR3 is built from 20 residues. Germline CDR1 MNHNS, CDR2 SASEGT. V was clipped by 6 bases and J by 0 bases; unmatched bases: 19. This CDR3 is CASRDPGYSGRALCSYEQYV. The CDR3 coding sequence is TGTGCCAGCAGGGATCCGGGATATAGCGGGAGGGCCTTATGCTCCTACGAGCAGTACGTC.

This clonotype was seen only a few times. The chain is built from TRBV3-1 and TRBJ2-1; D unclear. The CDR3 length is 13 residues. Trimming cost V 1 base and J 6 bases, with 7 bases left between them. CDR1 is LGHDT and CDR2 is YNNKEL in the germline V gene (reference sequence). The chain's CDR3 is CASSQATINEQFF. CDR3 bases: TGTGCCAGCAGCCAAGCCACAATCAATGAGCAGTTCTTC.

The V and J genes are TRBV12-3 or TRBV12-4 and TRBJ2-7; tentatively, D is TRBD1 (5 bases). V lost 8 bases and J lost 0, with 8 bases in between. This CDR3 spans 12 amino acids. The CDR3 reads CASGHNSYEQYV. The CDR3 bases are TGTGCCAGCGGACACAACTCCTACGAGCAGTACGTC.

This clonotype has more than one count but fewer than ten. The rearrangement links TRBV5-5 to TRBJ2-2, with D possibly being TRBD1 or TRBD2 (5 bases each). CDR1 and CDR2 (germline): SGHKS, YYEKEE (reference sequence). V lost 2 bases to trimming and J lost 2 bases, with 16 bases between them. The CDR3 is 17 amino acids. This CDR3 reads CASSFRGGDANTGELFF. The CDR3 nucleotides read TGTGCCAGCAGCTTTAGGGGTGGGGACGCTAACACCGGGGAGCTGTTTTTT.

V usage is TRBV2 and J usage is TRBJ2-3, with D maybe TRBD1 (5 bases). Germline V gene sequence: CDR1 SNHLY, CDR2 FYNNEI. The V gene lost 1 base and the J gene lost 3 bases, with 14 bases spanning the gap. CDR3 length: 16 residues. Here the CDR3 reads CASSEVDGRVTDTQYF. DNA of the CDR3: TGTGCCAGCAGTGAAGTTGATGGCAGGGTGACAGATACGCAGTATTTT.

This clonotype was counted a few times. The chain recombines TRBV7-9 with TRBJ2-1; 9 nucleotides match TRBD2. The CDR3 is 12 amino acids. CDR1 and CDR2 from the germline V gene are SEHNR and FQNEAQ (reference sequence). V gave up 5 bases and J gave up 10 bases; unmatched junction bases: 3. The CDR3 region is CASSALAGEQFF. The CDR3 region has the DNA TGTGCCAGCAGCGCCCTAGCGGGGGAGCAGTTCTTC.

This clonotype was counted between two and nine times. The rearrangement links TRBV10-3 to TRBJ2-1; the match to TRBD2 covers 8 bases. CDR1 and CDR2 (germline): ENHRY, SYGVKD. The CDR3 is 15 amino acids. V gave up 3 bases and J gave up 4 bases; unmatched junction bases: 5. The CDR3 coding sequence is TGTGCCATCAGTGAAGTAGCGGGATCTTACAATGAGCAGTTCTTC. This translates into CAISEVAGSYNEQFF.

The V gene is TRBV7-9, the J gene TRBJ2-1; TRBD2 matches 8 bases. There are 16 residues in the CDR3. Per the germline V gene, CDR1 is SEHNR and CDR2 is FQNEAQ (reference sequence). V lost 5 bases and J lost 5; bases outside the gene matches: 11. In DNA, the CDR3 is TGTGCCAGCAGCCTGGTAGCGGGGATACCGGACAATGAGCAGTTCTTC. Residues: CASSLVAGIPDNEQFF.

The sample holds a few counts of this clonotype. The J gene is TRBJ2-1, the V gene TRBV5-1; 8 nucleotides line up with TRBD2. V gave up 8 bases and J gave up 7 bases; unmatched junction bases: 8. Germline CDR1 reads SGHRS; CDR2 reads YFSETQ. This CDR3 has 13 residues. CDR3 coding DNA: TGCGCCAGTGGACTAGCTGCTAAAAATGAGCAGTTCTTC. It is translated as CASGLAAKNEQFF.

This chain links TRBV20-1 with TRBJ2-1; 10 positions agree with TRBD2. Losses at the gene ends were 6 bases for V and 4 bases for J; bases not matched to a gene: 6. The CDR3 length is 14 residues. CDR1 and CDR2 (germline): DFQATT, SNEGSKA (reference sequence). This CDR3 is CSARTAGGYNEQFF. The CDR3 DNA reads TGCAGTGCCCGGACAGCGGGAGGGTACAATGAGCAGTTCTTC.

This clonotype was counted only a few times. The chain is built from TRBV5-5 and TRBJ2-7; D is perhaps TRBD2 (5 bases). The CDR3 is 14 residues long. The germline CDR1 and CDR2 sequences are SGHKS and YYEKEE (reference sequence). V gave up 3 bases and J gave up 3 bases, with 13 bases separating them. For the CDR3, the DNA is TGTGCCAGCAGCTCCCAAGCGGAAAGCTACGAGCAGTACGTC. Amino acids: CASSSQAESYEQYV.

The V call is TRBV5-1, the J call TRBJ1-3; D gene ambiguous. This CDR3 is built from 15 residues. Germline CDR1 SGHRS, CDR2 YFSETQ. V was pared by 4 bases and J by 2 bases, with 13 bases between. The CDR3 DNA reads TGCGCCAGCAGCCCACGACAAGGGACTGGAAACACCATATATTTT. It is translated as CASSPRQGTGNTIYF.

This clonotype has at least ten counts. The chain uses TRBV5-1 and TRBJ1-2, with D possibly matching TRBD1 (6 bases). Germline CDR1 SGHRS, CDR2 YFSETQ. The CDR3 totals 13 residues. Trimming shortened V by 3 bases and J by 6 bases, and 12 bases separated the two germline ends. CDR3 coding DNA: TGCGCCAGCAGCTACAGGGAAGAGGATGGCTACACCTTC. Its protein is CASSYREEDGYTF. The variable domain in full, with the rest retrieved from reference TRBV5-1 and TRBJ1-2, is KAGVTQTPRYLIKTRGQQVTLSCSPISGHRSVSWYQQTPGQGLQFLFEYFSETQRNKGNFPGRFSGRQFSNSRSEMNVSTLELGDSALYLCASSYREEDGYTFGSGTRLTVV.

The rearrangement joins TRBV5-6 to TRBJ2-3; D unresolved. Germline V CDR1 and CDR2: SGHDT, YYEEEE. Trimming shortened V by 5 bases and J by 2 bases, and 15 bases separated the two germline ends. The CDR3 covers 15 residues. The CDR3 loop reads CASSFGRQATDTQYF. In nucleotides, the CDR3 is TGTGCCAGCAGTTTCGGACGGCAAGCCACAGATACGCAGTATTTT.

This clonotype has only a few counts. The chain carries TRBV30 and TRBJ2-7; the D is unclear. Germline V lookup: CDR1 GTSNPN, CDR2 SVGIG (reference sequence). Trimming removed 1 base at V and 7 bases at J, with 14 bases between. The CDR3 loop spans 13 amino acids. The CDR3 nucleotides read TGTGCCTGGAGTGCATCGAGTTACGGGGAGCAGTACTTC. This sequence encodes CAWSASSYGEQYF.

This clonotype came up a few times. This rearrangement joins TRBV4-1 to TRBJ2-3; 8 positions agree with TRBD2. The V and J ends lost 2 bases and 6 bases, in that order; junction bases with no gene match: 16. CDR1 and CDR2 from the germline V gene are MGHRA and YSYEKL. The CDR3 totals 18 residues. The CDR3 is CASSQRSTSGSMGDTQYF. In nucleotides, the CDR3 is TGCGCCAGCAGCCAAAGGTCCACCAGCGGGAGTATGGGTGATACGCAGTATTTT.

The chain couples TRBV18 to TRBJ2-1, with D tentatively TRBD2 (6 bases). This CDR3 has 14 amino acids. The germline gives CDR1 KGHSH, CDR2 LQKENI. Trimming removed 2 bases at V and 9 bases at J, with 14 bases between. CDR3 region: CASSPGGSGFEQFF. The CDR3 DNA reads as TGTGCCAGCTCACCAGGAGGGAGCGGGTTTGAGCAGTTCTTC. The full variable domain, rest sourced from reference TRBV18 and TRBJ2-1, is NAGVMQNPRHLVRRRGQEARLRCSPMKGHSHVYWYRQLPEEGLKFMVYLQKENIIDESGMPKERFSAEFPKEGPSILRIQQVVRGDSAAYFCASSPGGSGFEQFFGPGTRLTVL.

The chain couples TRBV20-1 to TRBJ2-7; 7 bases agree with TRBD1. After removal of 0 bases from V and 4 bases from J, the junction contained 9 bases not matched to a gene. CDR1 and CDR2 from the germline V gene are DFQATT and SNEGSKA (reference sequence). This CDR3 contains 15 residues. Here the CDR3 DNA reads TGCAGTGCTAGAGATGGACAGGCCTGGGGTTACGAGCAGTACTTC. This translates into CSARDGQAWGYEQYF.

The chain links TRBV9 to TRBJ2-3; 7 bases agree with TRBD1. V lost 2 bases and J lost 4; bases outside the gene matches: 1. In germline, CDR1 is SGDLS, CDR2 YYNGEE. CDR3 length: 13 amino acids. CDR3 region: CASSVGQPDTQYF. In DNA form, the CDR3 reads TGTGCCAGCAGCGTGGGACAGCCAGATACGCAGTATTTT.